One T cell receptor beta chain is described in this entry. This CDR3 region has 18 residues. Germline loops: CDR1 SGHRS, CDR2 YFSETQ. Germline trimming cut 1 base from V and 0 bases from J; bases unmatched to any gene: 9. This sample was included in a study of CD8 T cells in Susac syndrome. Random hexamers were used to reverse transcribe the RNA input (about 0.5 to 1 ug). In TCRdb, the immunoSEQ multiplex PCR reads were re-called with MiXCR into one record per CDR3 protein. The sample yields approximately 230,000 distinct CDR3 sequences, around 93% seen once. Sample: CD4+ T cells from PBMCs. The receptor comes from a human donor with multiple sclerosis. V and J are TRBV5-1 and TRBJ2-5; 10 bases align to TRBD2. The DNA for the CDR3 is TGCGCCAGCAGCTTGTTTGCTAGCGGGGGTCCCTACCAAGAGACCCAGTACTTC. This translates into CASSLFASGGPYQETQYF.